The source of this TCR beta chain is a study of graft-versus-host responses after intestinal transplantation (dated by TCRdb to the early 2020s). About the investigation overall: Recipients received multivisceral, liver-intestinal, or isolated intestinal transplants. Every recipient was given anti-thymocyte globulin induction, followed by around three years of maintenance tacrolimus and steroids. After intestinal transplantation, graft-versus-host and host-versus-graft alloreactive T cell clones in the graft, circulation and bone marrow were tracked using bulk TCR-beta CDR3 sequencing. Alloreactive clones were identified by sequencing pre-transplant mixed lymphocyte reaction products and comparing these products with unstimulated pre-transplant donor and recipient T cells. The cohort enrolled about two dozen intestinal transplant recipients, one of whom was a retransplant, and 3 patients without pretransplant specimens were excluded. Donor T cell macrochimerism was defined as a peak of at least 4% donor T cells among recipient peripheral blood mononuclear cells. Instead of going to the commercial service, samples from a few later patients were sequenced in-house on an Illumina MiSeq and processed with MiXCR.

Libraries were prepared through the immunoSEQ multiplex PCR assay. For most patients, genomic DNA was isolated with the Qiagen DNeasy Blood and Tissue Kit and shipped frozen to Adaptive Biotechnologies for TCR sequencing. For most patients, high-throughput TCR-beta CDR3 sequencing of genomic DNA was performed by Adaptive Biotechnologies. In the source study's methods: TCR sequencing data were retrieved from Adaptive's ImmunoSEQ software for about 17 patients, whereas three other patients were processed with MiXCR and VDJtools. CD4 versus CD8 sorting errors were corrected by removing sequences found in both subsets at a frequency ratio below 5:1. CDR3 nucleotide sequences shared between donor and recipient were removed because the origin of such sequences could not be assigned. To be classed as alloreactive, a clone needed at least 2-fold expansion over unstimulated cells and a minimum CFSE-low frequency of 0.002% (template counts) or 0.001% (read counts). A clone was considered mappable if detected in the sequenced pre-transplant spleen, lymph node, or MLR CFSE-low populations of the donor or recipient. The cumulative frequency of alloreactive clones was calculated as a percentage of all sequences, weighted by copy number. The source is immuneACCESS, and TCRdb retained only in-frame sequences with V and J called. Part of the clones is not carried over; for the studies checked, unresolved V genes explain less than half of this, and the remainder is unexplained. The V and J calls and clone size come from that table; D and trimming were worked out from the DNA. The sample table contains 75,000 to 100,000 clones; only one count was recorded for roughly 91% of them. Roughly 0.2% of the sample lies in the top ten.

The time point label corresponds to: cells obtained before transplantation from donor or recipient. CD3+CD4+ and CD3+CD8+ populations were FACS-sorted from unstimulated pre-transplant donor and recipient cells taken from spleen or lymph nodes. Overall study results and their limits: GvH clones were found in recipient bone marrow, and some of the GvH clones appeared earlier in ileal mucosa or blood, which is consistent with an intestinal mucosal origin. The conclusions were limited by the relatively low number and heterogeneity of the intestinal transplant patients. Early after transplant, peak levels of circulating GvH clones were associated with declines in HvG clones. Patients with donor T cell macrochimerism had high GvH to HvG T cell clonal ratios in their allografts.

Reading the germline V gene (reference sequence) gives CDR1 MNHNY and CDR2 SVGAGI. Trimming leaves V shorter by 2 bases and J shorter by 4 bases, with the junction holding 1 base beyond the gene matches. The CDR3 goes from the cysteine to the phenylalanine over 14 residues. Only CDR3 DNA remains: 42 bases, in frame from the first base. This clone was counted a single time. Its target antigen remains unknown. Base-call qualities are not available, and no considerably larger clone is one nucleotide away. The receptor comes from a human donor who was the organ donor for an intestinal transplant. The sample consisted of unstimulated CD4+ T cells sorted from spleen or lymph node cells, taken before transplant. The V gene is TRBV6-6 and the J gene is TRBJ2-5; TRBD1 matches 10 bases in the middle. The base sequence is TGTGCCAGCAGTTACGACAGGGGGCGAGAGACCCAGTACTTC. The translation is CASSYDRGRETQYF.